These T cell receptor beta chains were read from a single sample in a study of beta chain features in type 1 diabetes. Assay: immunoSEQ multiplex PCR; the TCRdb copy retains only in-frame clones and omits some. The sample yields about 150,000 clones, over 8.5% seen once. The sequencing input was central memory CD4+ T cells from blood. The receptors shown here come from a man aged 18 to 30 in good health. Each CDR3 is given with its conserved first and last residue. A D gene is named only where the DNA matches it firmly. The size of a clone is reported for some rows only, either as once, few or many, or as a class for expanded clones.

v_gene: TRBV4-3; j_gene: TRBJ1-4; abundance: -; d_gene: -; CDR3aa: CASSQDSGREKLFF; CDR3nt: TGCGCCAGCAGCCAAGACAGTGGTCGAGAAAAACTGTTTTTT
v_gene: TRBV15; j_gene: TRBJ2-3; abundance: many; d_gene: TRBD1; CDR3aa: CATKQGATNTQYF; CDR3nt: TGTGCCACCAAACAGGGGGCAACGAATACGCAGTATTTT
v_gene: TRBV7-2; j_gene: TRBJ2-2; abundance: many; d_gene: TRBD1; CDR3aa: CASSLVGRGLTGELFF; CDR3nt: TGTGCCAGCAGCTTAGTTGGCAGGGGGCTCACCGGGGAGCTGTTTTTT
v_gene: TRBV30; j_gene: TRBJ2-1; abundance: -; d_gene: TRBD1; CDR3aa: CAWAGTGVLF; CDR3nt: TGTGCCTGGGCCGGGACAGGGGTCCTCTTC
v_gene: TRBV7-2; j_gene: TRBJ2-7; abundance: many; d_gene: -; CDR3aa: CASSLVGYEQYF; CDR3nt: TGTGCCAGCAGCTTAGTGGGGTACGAGCAGTACTTC
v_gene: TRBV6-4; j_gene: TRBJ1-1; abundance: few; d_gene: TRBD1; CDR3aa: CASSPRDRGEAFF; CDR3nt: TGTGCCAGCAGCCCCCGGGACAGGGGCGAAGCTTTCTTT
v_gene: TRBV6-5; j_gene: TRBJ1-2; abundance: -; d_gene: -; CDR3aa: CASRESGRLYGYTF; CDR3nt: TGTGCCAGCAGGGAATCGGGACGGCTCTATGGCTACACCTTC
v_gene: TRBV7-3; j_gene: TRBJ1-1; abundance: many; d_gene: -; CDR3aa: CASSLTGRDTEAFF; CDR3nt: TGTGCCAGCAGCTTAACGGGAAGGGACACTGAAGCTTTCTTT
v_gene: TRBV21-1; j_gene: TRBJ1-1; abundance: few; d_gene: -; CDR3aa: CASSKGAYTEAFF; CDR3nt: TGTGCCAGCAGCAAAGGGGCCTACACTGAAGCTTTCTTT
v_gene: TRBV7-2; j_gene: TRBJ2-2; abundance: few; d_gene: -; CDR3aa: CASSSSQGSGELFF; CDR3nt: TGTGCCAGCAGCTCATCACAGGGAAGCGGGGAGCTGTTTTTT
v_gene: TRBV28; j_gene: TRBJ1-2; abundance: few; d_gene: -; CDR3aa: CASSPQTHGYTF; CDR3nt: TGTGCCAGCAGCCCACAGACGCATGGCTACACCTTC
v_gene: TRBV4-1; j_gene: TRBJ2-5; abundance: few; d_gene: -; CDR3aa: CASSQERLYQETQYF; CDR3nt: TGCGCCAGCAGCCAAGAACGACTGTACCAAGAGACCCAGTACTTC
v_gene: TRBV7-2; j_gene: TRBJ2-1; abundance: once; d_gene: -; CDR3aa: CASSLGASYNEQFF; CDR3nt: TGTGCCAGCAGCTTAGGGGCCAGTTACAATGAGCAGTTCTTC
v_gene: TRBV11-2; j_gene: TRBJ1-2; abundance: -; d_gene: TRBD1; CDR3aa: CASSLDPGTGPGYTF; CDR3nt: TGTGCCAGCAGCTTAGATCCAGGGACAGGGCCTGGCTACACCTTC
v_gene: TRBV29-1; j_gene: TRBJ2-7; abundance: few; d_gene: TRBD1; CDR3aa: CSVAGQGPYEQYF; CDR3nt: TGCAGCGTCGCGGGACAGGGCCCCTACGAGCAGTACTTC
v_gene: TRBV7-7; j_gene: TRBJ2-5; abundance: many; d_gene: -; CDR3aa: CASSPPGNQETQYF; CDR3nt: TGTGCTAGCAGCCCCCCGGGTAACCAAGAGACCCAGTACTTC
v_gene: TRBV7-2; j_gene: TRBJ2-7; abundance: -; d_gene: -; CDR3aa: CASSLRRVAYEQYF; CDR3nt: TGTGCCAGCAGCTTGCGGCGGGTAGCCTACGAGCAGTACTTC
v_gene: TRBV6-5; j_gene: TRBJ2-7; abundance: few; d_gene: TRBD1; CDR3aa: CASSASGGAAEQYF; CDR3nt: TGTGCCAGCAGTGCCTCAGGGGGCGCGGCCGAGCAGTACTTC
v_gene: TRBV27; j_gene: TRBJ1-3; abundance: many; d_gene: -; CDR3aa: CASRPQGGFTGNTIYF; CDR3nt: TGTGCCAGCAGGCCACAGGGCGGCTTTACTGGAAACACCATATATTTT
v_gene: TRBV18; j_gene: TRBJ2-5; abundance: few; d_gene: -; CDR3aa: CASSPYQETQYF; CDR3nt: TGTGCCAGCTCACCGTACCAAGAGACCCAGTACTTC
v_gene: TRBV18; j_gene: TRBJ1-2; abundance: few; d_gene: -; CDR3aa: CASSLDRNYGYTF; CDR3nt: TGTGCCAGCTCCCTTGACAGGAACTATGGCTACACCTTC
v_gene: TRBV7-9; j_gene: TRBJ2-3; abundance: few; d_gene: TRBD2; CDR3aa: CASSFWGSGAADTQYF; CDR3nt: TGTGCCAGCAGCTTTTGGGGTAGCGGGGCGGCAGATACGCAGTATTTT
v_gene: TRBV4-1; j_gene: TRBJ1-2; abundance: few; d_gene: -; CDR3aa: CASSQEGTDNYGYTF; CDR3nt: TGCGCCAGCAGCCAAGAAGGGACGGACAACTATGGCTACACCTTC
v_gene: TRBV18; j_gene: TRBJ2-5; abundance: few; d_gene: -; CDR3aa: CASSPPSRETQYF; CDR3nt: TGTGCCAGCTCACCCCCGTCCCGGGAGACCCAGTACTTC
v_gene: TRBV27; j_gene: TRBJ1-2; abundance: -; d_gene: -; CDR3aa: CASSRGRVYGYTF; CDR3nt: TGTGCCAGCAGCCGTGGTAGAGTCTATGGCTACACCTTC
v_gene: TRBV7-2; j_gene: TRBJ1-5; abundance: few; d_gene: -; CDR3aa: CASSLGRNGVRNQPQHF; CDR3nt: TGTGCCAGCAGCCTAGGTCGGAACGGGGTTCGCAATCAGCCCCAGCATTTT
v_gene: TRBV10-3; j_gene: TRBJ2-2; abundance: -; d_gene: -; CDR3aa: CASSPASGELFF; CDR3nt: TGTGCCTCCTCCCCTGCGTCCGGGGAGCTGTTTTTT
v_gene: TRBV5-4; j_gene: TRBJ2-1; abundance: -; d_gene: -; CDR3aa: CASSPTPLSYNEQFF; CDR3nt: TGTGCCAGCAGCCCGACTCCGCTCTCCTACAATGAGCAGTTCTTC
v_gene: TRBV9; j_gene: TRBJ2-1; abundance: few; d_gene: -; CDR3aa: CASSRDPSYNEQFF; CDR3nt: TGTGCCAGCAGCCGTGACCCATCCTACAATGAGCAGTTCTTC
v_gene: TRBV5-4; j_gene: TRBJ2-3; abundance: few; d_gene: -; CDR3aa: CASRAAPSTDTQYF; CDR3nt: TGTGCCAGCAGGGCAGCTCCTAGCACAGATACGCAGTATTTT
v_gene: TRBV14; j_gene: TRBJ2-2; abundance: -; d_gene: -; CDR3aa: CASRRDVDTGELFF; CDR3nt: TGTGCCAGCAGACGGGACGTGGACACCGGGGAGCTGTTTTTT
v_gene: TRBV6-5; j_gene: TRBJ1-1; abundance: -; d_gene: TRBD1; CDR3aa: CASSYRDRGNTEAFF; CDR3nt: TGTGCCAGCAGTTACCGGGACAGGGGGAACACTGAAGCTTTCTTT
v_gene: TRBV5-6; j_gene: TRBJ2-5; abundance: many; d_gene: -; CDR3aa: CASSLAGRIETQYF; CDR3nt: TGTGCCAGCAGCTTGGCTGGACGTATTGAGACCCAGTACTTC
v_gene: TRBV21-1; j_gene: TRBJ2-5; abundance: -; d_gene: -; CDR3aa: CASFFSSGETQYF; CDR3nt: TGTGCCAGCTTCTTTTCTAGCGGAGAGACCCAGTACTTC
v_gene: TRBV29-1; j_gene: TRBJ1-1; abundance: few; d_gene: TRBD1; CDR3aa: CSPGGQGNEAFF; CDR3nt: TGCAGCCCGGGGGGACAGGGTAATGAAGCTTTCTTT
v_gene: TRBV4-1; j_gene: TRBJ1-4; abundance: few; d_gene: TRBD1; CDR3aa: CASSATGSNEKLFF; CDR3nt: TGCGCCAGCAGTGCGACAGGGTCTAATGAAAAACTGTTTTTT
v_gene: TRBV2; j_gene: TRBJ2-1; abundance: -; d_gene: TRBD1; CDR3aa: CASSQDRDKFF; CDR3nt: TGTGCCAGCAGCCAAGACAGGGATAAGTTCTTC
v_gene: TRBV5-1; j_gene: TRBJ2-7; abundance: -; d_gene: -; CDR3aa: CASSFSGVGYEQYF; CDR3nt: TGCGCCAGCTCGTTTTCAGGGGTGGGGTACGAGCAGTACTTC
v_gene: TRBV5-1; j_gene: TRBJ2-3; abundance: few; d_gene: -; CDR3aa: CASSPRVTDTQYF; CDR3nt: TGCGCCAGCAGCCCTAGGGTTACAGATACGCAGTATTTT
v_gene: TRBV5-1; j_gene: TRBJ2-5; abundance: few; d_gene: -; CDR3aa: CASSSDLLETQYF; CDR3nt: TGCGCCAGCAGCTCGGATCTACTGGAGACCCAGTACTTC
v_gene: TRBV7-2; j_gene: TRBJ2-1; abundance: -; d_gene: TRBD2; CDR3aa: CASSSQRGGFNEQFF; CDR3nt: TGTGCCAGCAGCTCCCAGCGGGGGGGCTTCAATGAGCAGTTCTTC
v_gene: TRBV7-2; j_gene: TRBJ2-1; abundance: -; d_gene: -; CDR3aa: CASSMGSASYNEQFF; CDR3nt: TGTGCCAGCAGCATGGGTTCGGCCTCCTACAATGAGCAGTTCTTC
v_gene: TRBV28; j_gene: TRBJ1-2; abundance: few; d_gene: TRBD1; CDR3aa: CASSSNRGGYTF; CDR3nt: TGTGCCAGCAGTTCGAACAGGGGAGGCTACACCTTC
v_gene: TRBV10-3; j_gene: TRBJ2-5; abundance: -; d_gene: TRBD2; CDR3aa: CAISGLAGQETQYF; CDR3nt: TGTGCCATCAGTGGCCTAGCGGGGCAAGAGACCCAGTACTTC
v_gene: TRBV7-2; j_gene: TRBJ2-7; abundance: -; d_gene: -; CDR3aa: CASSPIRGSYEQYF; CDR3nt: TGTGCCAGCAGCCCCATTCGGGGATCCTACGAGCAGTACTTC
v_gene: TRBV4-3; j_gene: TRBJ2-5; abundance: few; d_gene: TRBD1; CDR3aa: CASSQDHRGRKLKGQETQYF; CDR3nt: TGCGCCAGCAGCCAAGACCACAGGGGGCGCAAACTTAAGGGCCAAGAGACCCAGTACTTC
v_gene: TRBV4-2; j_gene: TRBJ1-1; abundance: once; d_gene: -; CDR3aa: CANSQVGNTEAFF; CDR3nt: TGTGCCAACAGCCAAGTAGGGAACACTGAAGCTTTCTTT
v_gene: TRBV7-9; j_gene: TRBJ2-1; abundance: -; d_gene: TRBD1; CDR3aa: CASSRTGGYNEQFF; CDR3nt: TGTGCCAGCAGCCGGACAGGGGGATACAATGAGCAGTTCTTC
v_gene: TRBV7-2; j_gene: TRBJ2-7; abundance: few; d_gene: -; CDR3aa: CASSLGQALEQYF; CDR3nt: TGTGCCAGCAGCTTAGGGCAGGCCCTCGAGCAGTACTTC
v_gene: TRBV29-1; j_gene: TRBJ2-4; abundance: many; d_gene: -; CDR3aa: CSVGDFGGKNIQYF; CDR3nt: TGCAGCGTTGGGGACTTCGGAGGCAAAAACATTCAGTACTTC
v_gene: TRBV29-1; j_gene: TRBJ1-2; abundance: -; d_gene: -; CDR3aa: CSVGGRNYGYTF; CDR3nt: TGCAGCGTTGGGGGAAGAAACTATGGCTACACCTTC